This T cell receptor (beta chain) was sequenced during a study of radiation and T cells in renal cell carcinoma. Sequencing was performed with immunoSEQ multiplex PCR; in TCRdb, only in-frame clones are kept and a portion is missing. The table records about 140,000 clones, over 80% of them present only once. CDR1 is SEHNR and CDR2 is FQNEAQ in the germline V gene (reference sequence). V was cut by 1 base and J by 5 bases, with 6 bases left in between. This CDR3 contains 12 residues. Noted time point: baseline pretreatment blood. Treatment described: 15 Gy SBRT to primary tumor, nephrectomy 4 weeks later.

The chain links TRBV7-9 to TRBJ2-7; D is undetermined. The sequence came from a woman aged 50 to 60 with renal cell carcinoma. The material sequenced was blood, taken from a patient whose treatment included radiotherapy and nephrectomy. Written as DNA, the CDR3 is TGTGCCAGCAGCTTAGGAGTGGACGAGCAGTACTTC. This sequence encodes CASSLGVDEQYF.